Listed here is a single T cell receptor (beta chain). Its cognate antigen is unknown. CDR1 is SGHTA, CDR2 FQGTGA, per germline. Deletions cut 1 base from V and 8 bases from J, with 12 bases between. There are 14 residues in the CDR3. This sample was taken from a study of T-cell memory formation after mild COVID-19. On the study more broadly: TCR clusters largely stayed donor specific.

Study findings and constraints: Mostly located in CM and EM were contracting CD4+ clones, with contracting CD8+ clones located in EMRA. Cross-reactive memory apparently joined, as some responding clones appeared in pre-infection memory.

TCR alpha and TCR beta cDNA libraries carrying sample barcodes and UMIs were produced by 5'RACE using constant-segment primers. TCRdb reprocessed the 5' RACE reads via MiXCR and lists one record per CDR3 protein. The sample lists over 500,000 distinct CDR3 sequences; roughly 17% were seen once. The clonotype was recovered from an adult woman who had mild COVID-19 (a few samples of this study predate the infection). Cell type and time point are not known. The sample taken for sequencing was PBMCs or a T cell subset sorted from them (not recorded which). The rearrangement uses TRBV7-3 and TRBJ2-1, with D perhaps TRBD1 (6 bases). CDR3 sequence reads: CASSLSRGRDEQFF. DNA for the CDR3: TGTGCCAGCAGCTTAAGCAGGGGAAGGGATGAGCAGTTCTTC.